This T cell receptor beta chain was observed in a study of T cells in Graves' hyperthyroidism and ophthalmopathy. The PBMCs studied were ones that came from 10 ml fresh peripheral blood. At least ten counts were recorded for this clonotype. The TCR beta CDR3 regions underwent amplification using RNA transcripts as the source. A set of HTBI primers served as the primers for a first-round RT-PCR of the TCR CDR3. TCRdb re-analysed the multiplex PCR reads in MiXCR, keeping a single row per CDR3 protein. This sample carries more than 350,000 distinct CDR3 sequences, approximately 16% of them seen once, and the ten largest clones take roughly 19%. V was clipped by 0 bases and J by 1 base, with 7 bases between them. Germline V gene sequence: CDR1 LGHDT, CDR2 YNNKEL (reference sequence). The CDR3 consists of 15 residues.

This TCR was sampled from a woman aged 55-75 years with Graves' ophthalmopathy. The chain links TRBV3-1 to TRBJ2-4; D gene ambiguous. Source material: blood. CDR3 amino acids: CASSQDGVAKNIQYF. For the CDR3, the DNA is TGTGCCAGCAGCCAAGATGGGGTTGCCAAAAACATTCAGTACTTC. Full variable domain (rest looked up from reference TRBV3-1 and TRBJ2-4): DTAVSQTPKYLVTQMGNDKSIKCEQNLGHDTMYWYKQDSKKFLKIMFSYNNKELIINETVPNRFSPKSPDKAHLNLHINSLELGDSAVYFCASSQDGVAKNIQYFGAGTRLSVL.